This T cell receptor (beta chain) was retrieved from a study of T-cell memory formation after mild COVID-19. Findings and caveats of the study: Nothing confirmed that second-wave clones peaking on day 37 were specific for SARS-CoV-2. Pre-infection memory held some responding clones, suggesting pre-existing cross-reactive T cells responded.

The CDR3 length is 15 residues. The ends were cut back, 3 bases at V and 6 bases at J, with 17 bases in the middle. Germline values: CDR1 LGHNA, CDR2 YSLEER. It was 5'RACE with constant-segment primers that produced the TCR alpha and TCR beta cDNA libraries, which carried sample barcodes and UMIs. MiXCR was run by TCRdb on the 5' RACE reads, yielding one entry per CDR3 protein. Of around 340,000 distinct CDR3 sequences listed, roughly 15% are singletons. This clonotype has just a few counts. Its matching antigen is unknown. The sample taken for sequencing was PBMCs or a T cell subset sorted from them (not recorded which). This receptor was taken from a man between 18 and 29 years old who had mild COVID-19 (a few samples of this study predate the infection). Cell type and time point are not known. The J gene is TRBJ2-5, the V gene TRBV4-3, with D tentatively TRBD1 (6 bases). In DNA, the CDR3 is TGCGCCAGCAGCCACCAACAGGGTATAGAAAAGACCCAGTACTTC. Its translation: CASSHQQGIEKTQYF.